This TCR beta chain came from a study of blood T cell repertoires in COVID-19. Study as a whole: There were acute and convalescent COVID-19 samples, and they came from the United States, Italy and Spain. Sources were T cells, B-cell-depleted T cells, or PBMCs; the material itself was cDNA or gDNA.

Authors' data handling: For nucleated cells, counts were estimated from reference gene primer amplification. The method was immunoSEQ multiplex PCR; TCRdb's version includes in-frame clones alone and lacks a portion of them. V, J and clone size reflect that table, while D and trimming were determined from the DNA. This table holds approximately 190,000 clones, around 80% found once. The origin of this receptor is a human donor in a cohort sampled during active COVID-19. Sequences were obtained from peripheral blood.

The CDR3, as DNA: TGTGCCAGCAGCCCGCGACAGGCGGAAGAGACCCAGTACTTC. Encoded protein: CASSPRQAEETQYF. V and J are TRBV7-9 and TRBJ2-5, with D tentatively TRBD1 (6 bases). The V gene's germline CDR1 is SEHNR and CDR2 FQNEAQ (reference sequence). This CDR3 is built from 14 residues. The V gene lost 5 bases and the J gene lost 3 bases, with 13 bases spanning the gap.